Each of the 10 T cell receptor beta chains below was sequenced from the same sample in a study of cytomegalovirus exposure and HLA in healthy donors. Primers included in the PCR were 60 Vbeta and 13 Jbeta primers. Using immunoSEQ multiplex PCR, the repertoire was profiled, and TCRdb retains in-frame clones only, with some absent. Here the sample spans 110,000 or so clones, 74% being singletons. The sample was PBMCs. Every receptor here comes from a human donor in good health.

CDR3 sequence: CAWSSTEETQYF. CDR3 sequence (DNA): TGTGCCTGGAGCTCGACTGAAGAGACCCAGTACTTC. The chain joins TRBV30 to TRBJ2-5; no firm D call. Germline-derived CDR1 and CDR2 are GTSNPN and SVGIG (reference sequence). V gave up 3 bases and J gave up 3 bases, with 8 bases separating them. The CDR3 sequence is 12 residues long. The entire variable domain, with the rest obtained from reference TRBV30 and TRBJ2-5, is as follows: SQTIHQWPATLVQPVGSPLSLECTVEGTSNPNLYWYRQAAGRGLQLLFYSVGIGQISSEVPQNLSASRPQDRQFILSSKKLLLSDSGFYLCAWSSTEETQYFGPGTRLLVL.

The V and J genes are TRBV7-2 and TRBJ1-1; D is unclear. Germline-derived CDR1 and CDR2 are SGHTA and FQGNSA. V was trimmed by 4 bases and J by 3 bases, leaving 3 bases between them. The CDR3 is made up of 11 amino acids. The CDR3 loop is CASSSYTEAFF. The CDR3 DNA sequence: TGTGCCAGCAGCTCGTACACTGAAGCTTTCTTT. The full variable domain, with the rest looked up from reference TRBV7-2 and TRBJ1-1, is GAGVSQSPSNKVTEKGKDVELRCDPISGHTALYWYRQSLGQGLEFLIYFQGNSAPDKSGLPSDRFSAERTGGSVSTLTIQRTQQEDSAVYLCASSSYTEAFFGQGTRLTVV.

This chain uses TRBV10-3 with TRBJ2-3; TRBD2 agrees at 11 bases. The CDR3 contains 18 residues. V shed 3 bases and J 3 bases; nucleotides not matched to a gene: 11. Germline CDR1 and CDR2: ENHRY and SYGVKD. This CDR3 is CAISEFPSGLADTDTQYF. The CDR3 nucleotides are TGTGCCATCAGTGAATTTCCTTCGGGACTAGCGGATACAGATACGCAGTATTTT.

The rearrangement links TRBV5-1 to TRBJ1-1; D is ambiguous. The germline V and J ends were trimmed by 0 bases and 1 base, with 10 bases remaining between them. The CDR3 covers 15 residues. The V gene's germline CDR1 is SGHRS and CDR2 YFSETQ. The CDR3 DNA sequence: TGCGCCAGCAGCTTGGCCATTGCGGGGAACACTGAAGCTTTCTTT. This sequence encodes CASSLAIAGNTEAFF.

This chain links TRBV5-1 with TRBJ2-3; 11 bases are a match to TRBD2. This CDR3 region has 19 residues. J was trimmed by 0 bases and V by 1 base; bases with no gene match: 10. Germline CDR1 and CDR2: SGHRS and YFSETQ. This CDR3 is CASSLWGRLAGISTDTQYF. The DNA for the CDR3 is TGCGCCAGCAGCTTGTGGGGGAGACTAGCGGGGATTAGCACAGATACGCAGTATTTT.

V gene TRBV5-6 combines with J gene TRBJ1-3; the D gene is possibly TRBD1 (5 bases). Germline V gene data show CDR1 as SGHDT and CDR2 as YYEEEE. V was trimmed by 2 bases and J by 3 bases, leaving 12 bases between them. The CDR3 covers 15 residues. The CDR3 sequence: CASSLRGGYGNTIYF. CDR3 nucleotides: TGTGCCAGCAGCTTAAGGGGTGGATATGGAAACACCATATATTTT. The variable domain in full, with the rest retrieved from reference TRBV5-6 and TRBJ1-3, is DAGVTQSPTHLIKTRGQQVTLRCSPKSGHDTVSWYQQALGQGPQFIFQYYEEEERQRGNFPDRFSGHQFPNYSSELNVNALLLGDSALYLCASSLRGGYGNTIYFGEGSWLTVV.

The V and J genes are TRBV7-2 and TRBJ1-5; D is uncertain. The germline V gene has CDR1 SGHTA and CDR2 FQGNSA. With 2 bases removed from V and 7 bases from J, the gap between germline ends came to 9 bases. This CDR3 is built from 13 residues. CDR3 nucleotides: TGTGCCAGCAGCTTACAAGTAGTCCAGCCCCAGCATTTT. Translation: CASSLQVVQPQHF.

This clone was observed a single time. V gene TRBV30 combines with J gene TRBJ2-1; TRBD1 agrees at 10 bases. The CDR3 spans 14 residues. J was trimmed by 8 bases and V by 0 bases; bases with no gene match: 4. CDR1 and CDR2 from the germline V gene are GTSNPN and SVGIG (reference sequence). The CDR3 DNA is TGTGCCTGGAGTGTTGGGACAGGGGTTCATGAGCAGTTCTTC. It translates to CAWSVGTGVHEQFF.

In regard to this clone: At the DNA level, this CDR3 is encoded by other sequences in the same sample as well. The CDR3 here is CASSLGSAETQYF. The CDR3 DNA follows: TGTGCCAGCAGCTTAGGCAGCGCAGAGACCCAGTACTTC. The rearrangement links TRBV7-2 to TRBJ2-5; D call uncertain. The CDR3 is 13 amino acids. Germline V gene data show CDR1 as SGHTA and CDR2 as FQGNSA. Trimming stripped 1 base from V and 4 bases from J, with 7 bases between.

The chain links TRBV7-6 to TRBJ2-1; 10 positions match TRBD2. The CDR3 contains 14 residues. The V segment lost 4 bases and the J segment 12 bases; nucleotides outside the gene matches: 9. Germline values: CDR1 SGHVS, CDR2 FNYEAQ. The CDR3 DNA follows: TGTGCCAGCAGCTCTAGCGGGGGAGAGGGTCGGCAGTTCTTC. It codes for CASSSSGGEGRQFF.